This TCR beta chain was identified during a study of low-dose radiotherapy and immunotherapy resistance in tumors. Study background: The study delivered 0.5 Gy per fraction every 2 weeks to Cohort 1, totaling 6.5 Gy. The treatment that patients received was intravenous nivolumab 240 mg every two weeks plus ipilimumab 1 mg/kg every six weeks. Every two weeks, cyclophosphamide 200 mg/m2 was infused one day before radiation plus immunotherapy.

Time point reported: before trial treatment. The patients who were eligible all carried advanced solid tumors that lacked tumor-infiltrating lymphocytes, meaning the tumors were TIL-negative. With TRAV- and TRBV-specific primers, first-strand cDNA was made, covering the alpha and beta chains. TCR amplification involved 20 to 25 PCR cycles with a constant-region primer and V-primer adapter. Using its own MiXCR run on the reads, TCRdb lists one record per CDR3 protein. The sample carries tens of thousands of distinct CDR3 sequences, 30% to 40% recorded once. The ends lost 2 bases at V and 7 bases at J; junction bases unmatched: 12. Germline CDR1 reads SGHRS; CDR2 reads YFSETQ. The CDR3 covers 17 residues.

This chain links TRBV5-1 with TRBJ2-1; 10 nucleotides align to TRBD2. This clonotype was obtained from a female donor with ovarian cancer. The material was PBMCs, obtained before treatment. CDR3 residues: CASSLGRASGGLNEQFF. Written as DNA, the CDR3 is TGCGCCAGCAGCTTAGGACGGGCTAGCGGGGGCCTGAATGAGCAGTTCTTC.